A single sample gave rise to the 30 T cell receptor beta chains below, sequenced in a study of blood T cell repertoires in COVID-19. Profiling relied on immunoSEQ multiplex PCR, and the TCRdb table lists in-frame clones only, not all of them. The sample records 200,000 or so clones, more than 80% being singletons. Specimen: peripheral blood. Source of these receptors: a man younger than 45 with COVID-19, enrolled during active disease.

The CDR3 DNA is TGTGCCAGCAGCTCAGACAGAAACTATAACTATGGCTACACCTTC. Translated: CASSSDRNYNYGYTF. The chain recombines TRBV7-2 with TRBJ1-2, with a weak D call TRBD1 (5 bases). This CDR3 is built from 15 residues. Germline CDR1 is SGHTA and CDR2 is FQGNSA. The germline V and J ends were trimmed by 4 bases and 1 base, with 13 bases remaining between them.

The rearrangement joins TRBV2 to TRBJ1-1, with TRBD1 matching over 7 bases. The junction had 2 bases not matched to a gene; V was cut back by 6 bases and J by 1 base. There are 13 residues in the CDR3. Germline assignment: CDR1 SNHLY and CDR2 FYNNEI. In DNA form, the CDR3 reads TGTGCCAGCAGAGGGACAGCGAACACTGAAGCTTTCTTT. Translating it yields CASRGTANTEAFF.

J is TRBJ1-2 and V is TRBV6-2 or TRBV6-3; D unresolved. CDR3 length: 12 residues. CDR1 and CDR2 (germline): MNHEY, SVGEGT. Trimming took off 6 bases at V and 1 base at J, with 6 bases between the two ends. CDR3 sequence (DNA): TGTGCCAGCAGCCGAGATAACTATGGCTACACCTTC. Protein sequence: CASSRDNYGYTF.

As for this clone: The identical CDR3 is also encoded by other nucleotide sequences in the sample. This chain links TRBV6-5 with TRBJ1-3, with TRBD1 matching over 8 bases. The CDR3 spans 15 residues. Germline lookup yields CDR1 MNHEY and CDR2 SVGAGI. V lost 5 bases and J lost 0; bases outside the gene matches: 3. The CDR3 sequence: CASSLDRGSGNTIYF. In DNA, the CDR3 is TGTGCCAGCAGTCTAGACAGGGGCTCTGGAAACACCATATATTTT.

The V gene is TRBV3-1 (or the pseudogene TRBV3-2), the J gene TRBJ2-1, with 9 bases aligning to TRBD2. The CDR3 covers 15 residues. From germline, CDR1 is LGHDT and CDR2 YNNKEL (reference sequence). With V trimmed by 1 base and J by 12 bases, 10 bases remained unmatched. CDR3 DNA sequence: TGTGCCAGCAGCCAAGCCCCGTTAAGCGGGGGGACGCAGTTCTTC. Translating gives CASSQAPLSGGTQFF.

This chain uses TRBV7-2 with TRBJ2-5; D unresolved. Per germline, CDR1 SGHTA and CDR2 FQGNSA. The V and J ends lost 5 bases and 5 bases respectively, with 9 bases between them. The CDR3 runs 12 residues. CDR3 nucleotides: TGTGCCAGCAGCCCCCGGTGGGAGACCCAGTACTTC. Its protein is CASSPRWETQYF.

V and J are TRBV5-1 and TRBJ1-2; 9 nucleotides match TRBD1. The CDR3 has 14 residues. Germline lookup yields CDR1 SGHRS and CDR2 YFSETQ. Trimming took 4 bases from V and 7 from J; bases not matched to a gene: 8. CDR3 protein: CASSRGQGFFGYTF. In DNA, the CDR3 is TGCGCCAGCAGCCGCGGACAGGGGTTTTTTGGCTACACCTTC.

CDR3 sequence reads: CASSQRLAGGGGNEQYF. The CDR3 DNA follows: TGTGCCAGCAGCCAACGACTAGCGGGGGGCGGAGGCAACGAGCAGTACTTC. The genes are TRBV7-2 and TRBJ2-7, with 13 nucleotides matching TRBD2. The germline V gene encodes CDR1 SGHTA and CDR2 FQGNSA. The CDR3 covers 17 residues. V dropped 5 bases and J dropped 5; count of bases not matched to a gene: 12. Complete variable domain (other parts from reference TRBV7-2 and TRBJ2-7): GAGVSQSPSNKVTEKGKDVELRCDPISGHTALYWYRQSLGQGLEFLIYFQGNSAPDKSGLPSDRFSAERTGGSVSTLTIQRTQQEDSAVYLCASSQRLAGGGGNEQYFGPGTRLTVT.

This chain joins TRBV7-9 and TRBJ1-1; a weak D match, TRBD1 (5 bases). The ends were cut back, 3 bases at V and 7 bases at J, with 18 bases in the middle. Germline V gene sequence: CDR1 SEHNR, CDR2 FQNEAQ (reference sequence). There are 15 residues in the CDR3. The CDR3 region is CASSFLGAAGGEAFF. The DNA for the CDR3 is TGTGCCAGCAGCTTCCTAGGGGCCGCGGGGGGTGAAGCTTTCTTT.

This clone has a single count. This sequence joins TRBV15 and TRBJ1-5; 8 bases fit TRBD1. The CDR3 has 15 amino acids. Germline V lookup: CDR1 LNHNV, CDR2 YYDKDF (reference sequence). J lost 4 bases, V lost 0 bases, and 2 bases had no gene match. CDR3 loop: CATSRDRQGNQPQHF. The CDR3 DNA is TGTGCCACCAGCAGAGATCGACAGGGGAATCAGCCCCAGCATTTT.

This chain uses TRBV11-2 with TRBJ1-3; TRBD1 matches at 9 bases. Germline trimming cut 4 bases from V and 4 bases from J; bases unmatched to any gene: 2. The V gene's germline CDR1 is SGHAT and CDR2 FQNNGV. The CDR3 length is 14 residues. The CDR3 region has the DNA TGTGCCAGCAGCTCAACAGGGGGCGGAAACACCATATATTTT. Translated, it gives CASSSTGGGNTIYF. The complete variable domain, with remaining parts taken from reference TRBV11-2 and TRBJ1-3, reads EAGVAQSPRYKIIEKRQSVAFWCNPISGHATLYWYQQILGQGPKLLIQFQNNGVVDDSQLPKDRFSAERLKGVDSTLKIQPAKLEDSAVYLCASSSTGGGNTIYFGEGSWLTVV.

V and J are TRBV7-9 and TRBJ1-2; D is possibly TRBD1 (5 bases). Germline V gene lookup returns CDR1 SEHNR and CDR2 FQNEAQ (reference sequence). The CDR3 length is 12 residues. Trimming took 5 bases from V and 4 from J, leaving 8 bases between them. The CDR3, as DNA: TGTGCCAGCAGCATGACAGCCTATGGCTACACCTTC. This translates into CASSMTAYGYTF. The variable domain in full, with the rest retrieved from reference TRBV7-9 and TRBJ1-2, is DTGVSQNPRHKITKRGQNVTFRCDPISEHNRLYWYRQTLGQGPEFLTYFQNEAQLEKSRLLSDRFSAERPKGSFSTLEIQRTEQGDSAMYLCASSMTAYGYTFGSGTRLTVV.

This sequence joins TRBV9 and TRBJ2-7; 8 bases fit TRBD1. V was clipped by 0 bases and J by 6 bases; unmatched bases: 5. The CDR3 consists of 14 residues. Germline CDR1 and CDR2: SGDLS and YYNGEE. This CDR3 is CASSVADRVGEQYF. The CDR3 coding sequence is TGTGCCAGCAGCGTAGCGGACAGGGTAGGCGAGCAGTACTTC. Complete variable domain (other parts from reference TRBV9 and TRBJ2-7): DSGVTQTPKHLITATGQRVTLRCSPRSGDLSVYWYQQSLDQGLQFLIQYYNGEERAKGNILERFSAQQFPDLHSELNLSSLELGDSALYFCASSVADRVGEQYFGPGTRLTVT.

This clone was found once. The chain is built from TRBV30 and TRBJ1-4; D gene unclear. Trimming pared 0 bases from V and 12 bases from J, leaving 14 bases between. The CDR3 is made up of 13 amino acids. Per germline, CDR1 GTSNPN and CDR2 SVGIG (reference sequence). CDR3 loop: CAWSVQSRTELFF. Here the CDR3 DNA reads TGTGCCTGGAGTGTACAGTCCCGAACGGAACTGTTTTTT.

The chain employs TRBV24-1 and TRBJ2-1; D gene uncertain. CDR1 is KGHDR, CDR2 SFDVKD, per germline. The V and J ends lost 5 bases and 4 bases respectively, with 8 bases between them. The CDR3 extends over 13 amino acids. CDR3 DNA sequence: TGTGCCACCAGTGGCCCGGAGTACAATGAGCAGTTCTTC. Residues: CATSGPEYNEQFF.

This chain uses TRBV6-5 with TRBJ1-3; no clear D. V lost 0 bases and J lost 3, with 12 bases in between. This CDR3 is built from 16 residues. Germline V CDR1 and CDR2: MNHEY, SVGAGI. The DNA for the CDR3 is TGTGCCAGCAGTTACTCGACGGAGGGTGATGGAAACACCATATATTTT. Protein sequence: CASSYSTEGDGNTIYF.

This clone showed up just once. CDR3 DNA: TGTGCCAGCAGCTTAGGAGGGGGTTACTATGGCTACACCTTC. Protein: CASSLGGGYYGYTF. The chain couples TRBV7-2 to TRBJ1-2; possibly TRBD1 for D (6 bases). This CDR3 comprises 14 residues. Germline V gene lookup returns CDR1 SGHTA and CDR2 FQGNSA. Trimming stripped 1 base from V and 3 bases from J, with 9 bases between.

The V call is TRBV6-2 or TRBV6-3, the J call TRBJ1-5; TRBD1 matches 9 bases. Germline V gives CDR1 MNHEY, CDR2 SVGEGT. The CDR3 is made up of 20 amino acids. The V gene end was trimmed by 0 bases and the J gene end by 2 bases; junction bases not matched to a gene: 14. The chain's CDR3 is CASSYSLGQGKGLGNQPQHF. CDR3 DNA sequence: TGTGCCAGCAGTTACTCCCTTGGACAGGGGAAGGGGCTCGGCAATCAGCCCCAGCATTTT.

This clone appeared once. The chain employs TRBV11-3 and TRBJ2-7; D not resolved. V lost 0 bases and J lost 5, with 8 bases in between. The CDR3 has 13 residues. Germline V lookup: CDR1 SGHNT, CDR2 YENEEA. The CDR3 region has the DNA TGTGCCAGCAGCTTAGAATCGGTTAACGAGCAGTACTTC. Protein sequence: CASSLESVNEQYF.

The chain recombines TRBV30 with TRBJ2-7, with 9 bases that match TRBD1. Trimming cost V 0 bases and J 5 bases; bases outside gene matches: 5. CDR1 is GTSNPN and CDR2 is SVGIG in the germline V gene (reference sequence). This CDR3 has 14 amino acids. The CDR3: CAWSVRQGVHEQYF. Written as DNA, the CDR3 is TGTGCCTGGAGTGTCCGACAGGGGGTCCACGAGCAGTACTTC. The full variable domain, with the rest looked up from reference TRBV30 and TRBJ2-7, is SQTIHQWPATLVQPVGSPLSLECTVEGTSNPNLYWYRQAAGRGLQLLFYSVGIGQISSEVPQNLSASRPQDRQFILSSKKLLLSDSGFYLCAWSVRQGVHEQYFGPGTRLTVT.

The rearrangement joins TRBV7-8 to TRBJ1-1; D call uncertain. Trimming removed 5 bases at V and 4 bases at J, with 17 bases between. Germline lookup yields CDR1 SGHVS and CDR2 FQNEAQ. The CDR3 length is 15 residues. The CDR3 region is CASSLAGKGTTEAFF. CDR3 sequence (DNA): TGTGCCAGCAGCCTGGCGGGGAAAGGAACCACTGAAGCTTTCTTT.

The chain couples TRBV12-3 or TRBV12-4 to TRBJ1-1; D is perhaps TRBD1 (5 bases). CDR3 length equals 13 residues. V lost 2 bases to trimming and J lost 4 bases, with 8 bases between them. For the CDR3, the DNA is TGTGCCAGCAGTTTATGGGGGGGCACTGAAGCTTTCTTT. Its protein product is CASSLWGGTEAFF.

The chain couples TRBV6-1 to TRBJ2-2; perhaps TRBD1 as D (5 bases). Germline values: CDR1 MNHNS, CDR2 SASEGT. V was cut by 3 bases and J by 7 bases, with 9 bases left in between. The CDR3 has 13 residues. CDR3 protein: CASSDQGGGELFF. DNA of the CDR3: TGTGCCAGCAGTGATCAGGGTGGCGGGGAGCTGTTTTTT.

The V call is TRBV11-2, the J call TRBJ1-1; possibly TRBD1 for D (6 bases). Trimming removed 3 bases at V and 9 bases at J, with 11 bases between. Germline CDR1 is SGHAT and CDR2 is FQNNGV. The CDR3 consists of 12 residues. The CDR3 DNA follows: TGTGCCAGCAGCTTTAACCGGGACAAAGCTTTCTTT. Protein product: CASSFNRDKAFF.

About this clone: Other DNA sequences in this sample translate to the same CDR3. This chain links TRBV7-3 with TRBJ1-1; D perhaps matches TRBD1 (5 bases). The germline gives CDR1 SGHTA, CDR2 FQGTGA. V dropped 3 bases and J dropped 1 base, with 6 bases sitting between them. CDR3 length equals 13 residues. This CDR3 is CASSFTGNTEAFF. For the CDR3, the DNA is TGTGCCAGCAGCTTCACAGGGAACACTGAAGCTTTCTTT.

The V gene is TRBV14, the J gene TRBJ1-1; TRBD1 might be the D (6 bases). The CDR3 contains 14 residues. Per the germline V gene, CDR1 is SGHDN and CDR2 is FVKESK. Trimming removed 5 bases from V and 2 bases from J, with 12 bases in between. Here the CDR3 DNA reads TGTGCCAGCAGCGGCTCAGGGGACAACACTGAAGCTTTCTTT. Its translation: CASSGSGDNTEAFF. The full variable domain, completed using reference TRBV14 and TRBJ1-1, is EAGVTQFPSHSVIEKGQTVTLRCDPISGHDNLYWYRRVMGKEIKFLLHFVKESKQDESGMPNNRFLAERTGGTYSTLKVQPAELEDSGVYFCASSGSGDNTEAFFGQGTRLTVV.

This chain connects TRBV19 to TRBJ1-2; D gene ambiguous. Germline lookup yields CDR1 LNHDA and CDR2 SQIVND (reference sequence). CDR3 length: 14 residues. The V end was cut by 3 bases, the J end by 4 bases, with 12 bases between. CDR3 region: CASSMTRVFYGYTF. CDR3 coding DNA: TGTGCCAGTAGTATGACGAGGGTATTCTATGGCTACACCTTC.

V and J are TRBV5-1 and TRBJ1-6, with D possibly matching TRBD1 (6 bases). Trimming cost V 0 bases and J 0 bases, with 16 bases left between them. Germline V lookup: CDR1 SGHRS, CDR2 YFSETQ. The CDR3 spans 19 residues. The CDR3 region has the DNA TGCGCCAGCAGCTTGGGCCCTCAGGGGCCGAGCTCCTATAATTCACCCCTCCACTTT. This sequence encodes CASSLGPQGPSSYNSPLHF.

CDR3 sequence reads: CASSIGGLKNQPQHF. The DNA of the CDR3 is TGTGCCAGTAGTATAGGCGGCCTGAAGAATCAGCCCCAGCATTTT. This sequence joins TRBV19 and TRBJ1-5; D ambiguous. The CDR3 extends over 15 amino acids. V was trimmed by 1 base and J by 4 bases, leaving 11 bases between them. The germline V gene encodes CDR1 LNHDA and CDR2 SQIVND (reference sequence).

This chain's CDR3 is CASSLGTGNYGYTF. The DNA for the CDR3 is TGTGCCAGCAGCTTAGGAACAGGGAACTATGGCTACACCTTC. The chain uses TRBV7-2 and TRBJ1-2, with D possibly being TRBD1 (6 bases). With 1 base removed from V and 2 bases from J, the gap between germline ends came to 8 bases. Germline CDR1 is SGHTA and CDR2 is FQGNSA. This CDR3 spans 14 amino acids.